These 31 T cell receptor beta chains came from one sample sequenced in a study of T cell responses to AZD1222 COVID-19 vaccine. Profiling relied on immunoSEQ multiplex PCR, and the TCRdb table lists in-frame clones only, not all of them. In the table there are under 50,000 clones, around 89% of which are singletons. Sequenced here: peripheral blood, sampled 28 days after the second AZD1222 dose. These receptors all come from an adult who received the AZD1222 COVID-19 vaccine.

The chain has TRBV7-9 and TRBJ2-5, with D hard to call. The V end lost 5 bases, the J end lost 1 base, and 11 bases lay between the germline ends. Per germline, CDR1 SEHNR and CDR2 FQNEAQ (reference sequence). The CDR3 has 14 residues. The CDR3 protein is CASSDRALQETQYF. CDR3 coding DNA: TGTGCCAGCAGCGACCGGGCCCTCCAAGAGACCCAGTACTTC.

This chain uses TRBV27 with TRBJ1-6; D unresolved. The CDR3 consists of 15 residues. Germline values: CDR1 MNHEY, CDR2 SMNVEV (reference sequence). V was shortened by 5 bases and J by 0 bases, with 8 bases between the two germline ends. CDR3 sequence reads: CASSGASSYNSPLHF. The DNA of the CDR3 is TGTGCCAGCAGTGGCGCTAGCTCCTATAATTCACCCCTCCACTTT.

The genes are TRBV21-1 and TRBJ2-7. TRBV21-1 is noted as a pseudogene. CDR3 length: 15 residues. CDR3 sequence reads: CASSKVEGSSYEQYF. In nucleotides, the CDR3 is TGTGCCAGCAGCAAAGTAGAGGGGAGCTCCTACGAGCAGTACTTC.

The rearrangement uses TRBV5-6 and TRBJ2-5, with a possible D match to TRBD1 (5 bases). The germline gives CDR1 SGHDT, CDR2 YYEEEE. Trimming pared 4 bases from V and 5 bases from J, leaving 15 bases between. The CDR3 consists of 14 residues. Here the CDR3 DNA reads TGTGCCAGCAGCCTCCGTGCAGGGTCGGAGACCCAGTACTTC. Translating gives CASSLRAGSETQYF.

The chain uses TRBV4-3 and TRBJ2-7; maybe TRBD2 (5 bases). V shed 4 bases and J shed 0 bases, with 13 bases lying between them. Per germline, CDR1 LGHNA and CDR2 YSLEER. The CDR3 runs 15 residues. CDR3 protein: CASSRGLEFSYEQYF. The CDR3 coding sequence is TGCGCCAGCAGCCGAGGACTCGAATTCTCCTACGAGCAGTACTTC.

This clone was detected only once. This chain uses TRBV11-2 with TRBJ2-1; 11 bases map to TRBD2. This CDR3 comprises 17 residues. The germline V gene has CDR1 SGHAT and CDR2 FQNNGV. The trim removed 6 bases at V and 5 bases at J, leaving 12 bases unmatched. The CDR3 nucleotides are TGTGCCAGCAGTAGCTTCCCCGGGACTAGCGGACACAATGAGCAGTTCTTC. Protein sequence: CASSSFPGTSGHNEQFF.

This chain joins TRBV4-1 and TRBJ2-3, with 9 bases fitting TRBD2. Germline V gene data show CDR1 as MGHRA and CDR2 as YSYEKL. The CDR3 extends over 18 amino acids. V shed 0 bases and J 3 bases; nucleotides not matched to a gene: 10. The CDR3 loop is CASSQEGPTSGGTDTQYF. The CDR3 nucleotides are TGCGCCAGCAGCCAAGAAGGTCCGACTAGCGGAGGGACAGATACGCAGTATTTT.

The V gene is TRBV28, the J gene TRBJ2-7, with 9 positions matching TRBD1. V shed 10 bases and J 4 bases; nucleotides not matched to a gene: 11. Looked up from germline, CDR1 is MDHEN and CDR2 is SYDVKM. This CDR3 comprises 14 residues. The CDR3 coding sequence is TGTGCCATCCAACCGGGACAGGGCGTGTACGAGCAGTACTTC. It encodes CAIQPGQGVYEQYF.

This chain joins TRBV7-8 and TRBJ1-5; D unclear. Germline lookup yields CDR1 SGHVS and CDR2 FQNEAQ. V lost 5 bases, J lost 6 bases, and 23 bases lay in between. The CDR3 sequence is 17 residues long. The CDR3 protein is CASSQPGRPSVGQPQHF. For the CDR3, the DNA is TGTGCCAGCAGCCAACCCGGGAGGCCCTCAGTGGGTCAGCCCCAGCATTTT.

The chain is built from TRBV29-1 and TRBJ1-2; D may be TRBD1 (5 bases). CDR1 and CDR2 from the germline V gene are SQVTM and ANQGSEA. The CDR3 contains 14 residues. The V and J ends lost 7 bases and 3 bases respectively, with 18 bases between them. The CDR3 loop reads CSATGTGNYYGYTF. CDR3 DNA sequence: TGCAGCGCAACTGGGACGGGGAATTACTATGGCTACACCTTC. Using reference TRBV29-1 and TRBJ1-2 for the parts outside the CDR3, the full variable domain is SAVISQKPSRDICQRGTSLTIQCQVDSQVTMMFWYRQQPGQSLTLIATANQGSEATYESGFVIDKFPISRPNLTFSTLTVSNMSPEDSSIYLCSATGTGNYYGYTFGSGTRLTVV.

The rearrangement uses TRBV28 and TRBJ2-3; D is possibly TRBD1 (5 bases). V was shortened by 3 bases and J by 5 bases, with 6 bases between the two germline ends. Germline V gene sequence: CDR1 MDHEN, CDR2 SYDVKM. This CDR3 spans 12 amino acids. CDR3 sequence: CASSFRGDTQYF. DNA for the CDR3: TGTGCCAGCAGTTTTAGGGGAGATACGCAGTATTTT. Full variable domain (outside the CDR3, taken from reference TRBV28 and TRBJ2-3): DVKVTQSSRYLVKRTGEKVFLECVQDMDHENMFWYRQDPGLGLRLIYFSYDVKMKEKGDIPEGYSVSREKKERFSLILESASTNQTSMYLCASSFRGDTQYFGPGTRLTVL.

The chain combines TRBV27 with TRBJ2-1; no definite D call. CDR1 is MNHEY and CDR2 is SMNVEV in the germline V gene (reference sequence). The CDR3 sequence is 10 residues long. V lost 4 bases, J lost 7 bases, and 2 bases lay in between. CDR3 in DNA: TGTGCCAGCAGTTCTAATGAGCAGTTCTTC. This sequence encodes CASSSNEQFF.

The CDR3 nucleotides are TGTGCCAGCAGCCAAGTGTTTTCTGGGGCCAACGTCCTGACTTTC. It translates to CASSQVFSGANVLTF. The chain carries TRBV3-1 (or the pseudogene TRBV3-2) and TRBJ2-6; no firm D call. This CDR3 contains 15 residues. V lost 1 base, J lost 1 base, and 5 bases lay in between. Per germline, CDR1 LGHDT and CDR2 YNNKEL (reference sequence).

This chain connects TRBV25-1 to TRBJ1-1; perhaps TRBD1 as D (5 bases). Deletions cut 3 bases from V and 0 bases from J, with 11 bases between. Per germline, CDR1 MGHDK and CDR2 SYGVNS. The CDR3 is made up of 15 amino acids. The CDR3 DNA reads TGTGCCAGCAGTGACCCAGGGACGGTGAACACTGAAGCTTTCTTT. This encodes CASSDPGTVNTEAFF.

The genes are TRBV6-1 and TRBJ1-1, with 10 bases matching TRBD1. The CDR3 sequence is 16 residues long. The V and J ends lost 5 bases and 1 base, in that order; junction bases with no gene match: 7. Germline loops: CDR1 MNHNS, CDR2 SASEGT. The CDR3 coding sequence is TGTGCCAGCAGTAAAGACCGGGACAGGGGGAACACTGAAGCTTTCTTT. Its protein is CASSKDRDRGNTEAFF.

This chain uses TRBV29-1 with TRBJ1-1; D is ambiguous. CDR1 and CDR2 from the germline V gene are SQVTM and ANQGSEA. V lost 7 bases, J lost 3 bases, and 12 bases lay in between. This CDR3 spans 12 amino acids. In nucleotides, the CDR3 is TGCAGCGGTGGAGAGGACTACACTGAAGCTTTCTTT. It is translated as CSGGEDYTEAFF. The whole variable domain, remainder taken from reference TRBV29-1 and TRBJ1-1, is SAVISQKPSRDICQRGTSLTIQCQVDSQVTMMFWYRQQPGQSLTLIATANQGSEATYESGFVIDKFPISRPNLTFSTLTVSNMSPEDSSIYLCSGGEDYTEAFFGQGTRLTVV.

This clone was seen once. The DNA of the CDR3 is TGTGCCAGCAGTCCGACAGGGACCCACGAGCAGTACTTC. Its protein product is CASSPTGTHEQYF. The chain employs TRBV12-3 or TRBV12-4 and TRBJ2-7; 7 positions match TRBD1. V gave up 5 bases and J gave up 5 bases; unmatched junction bases: 6. The CDR3 length is 13 residues.

In its sample, this clone was seen a few times. This chain uses TRBV2 with TRBJ2-7; maybe TRBD1 (5 bases). Germline V gives CDR1 SNHLY, CDR2 FYNNEI. CDR3 length: 15 amino acids. V gave up 1 base and J gave up 0 bases, with 10 bases separating them. CDR3 sequence reads: CASSEGTRSSYEQYF. The CDR3 nucleotides are TGTGCCAGCAGTGAAGGGACAAGGAGCTCCTACGAGCAGTACTTC.

This rearrangement joins TRBV30 to TRBJ2-4; a possible D gene is TRBD1 (6 bases). Germline V gene sequence: CDR1 GTSNPN, CDR2 SVGIG (reference sequence). Trimming cost V 7 bases and J 0 bases, with 22 bases left between them. This CDR3 is built from 17 residues. In nucleotides, the CDR3 is TGTGCCTTTCAGGGGACCCCGTGGCGTGTAGCCAAAAACATTCAGTACTTC. This codes for CAFQGTPWRVAKNIQYF.

This rearrangement joins TRBV5-4 to TRBJ1-3; 8 positions match TRBD1. V lost 4 bases and J lost 2; bases outside the gene matches: 5. Germline V gene sequence: CDR1 SGHNT, CDR2 YYREEE (reference sequence). CDR3 length equals 15 residues. The CDR3 loop is CASSQGTGPGNTIYF. The CDR3 bases are TGTGCCAGCAGCCAGGGGACAGGTCCTGGAAACACCATATATTTT.

The genes are TRBV6-5 and TRBJ2-5; D possibly corresponds to TRBD1 (5 bases). This CDR3 has 13 amino acids. Germline-derived CDR1 and CDR2 are MNHEY and SVGAGI. V lost 5 bases to trimming and J lost 2 bases, with 9 bases between them. The CDR3, as DNA: TGTGCCAGCAGTCCGACAGAACAAGAGACCCAGTACTTC. Its protein product is CASSPTEQETQYF.

The chain carries TRBV7-9 and TRBJ2-2; D is unclear. This CDR3 has 16 amino acids. V was clipped by 5 bases and J by 4 bases, with 17 bases between them. Germline V gene lookup returns CDR1 SEHNR and CDR2 FQNEAQ (reference sequence). CDR3 sequence: CASSQRSTRVTGELFF. The CDR3 DNA reads as TGTGCCAGCAGCCAGAGGTCCACACGGGTCACCGGGGAGCTGTTTTTT.

The rearrangement links TRBV7-9 to TRBJ2-1; D not resolved. The germline gives CDR1 SEHNR, CDR2 FQNEAQ (reference sequence). CDR3 size: 13 residues. The V end was cut by 1 base, the J end by 1 base, with 2 bases between. The CDR3 DNA reads TGTGCCAGCAGCTTAGGATCCTACAATGAGCAGTTCTTC. Protein: CASSLGSYNEQFF.

The chain joins TRBV5-1 to TRBJ2-1, with 12 bases fitting TRBD2. Germline V gene sequence: CDR1 SGHRS, CDR2 YFSETQ. This CDR3 has 13 residues. The V gene end was trimmed by 2 bases and the J gene end by 10 bases; junction bases not matched to a gene: 1. CDR3 protein: CASSLGTSGEQFF. CDR3 bases: TGCGCCAGCAGCTTAGGGACTAGCGGGGAGCAGTTCTTC.

The V call is TRBV7-9, the J call TRBJ2-3; 9 bases match TRBD2. This CDR3 comprises 16 residues. Per the germline V gene, CDR1 is SEHNR and CDR2 is FQNEAQ (reference sequence). With 5 bases clipped from V and 6 bases from J, the junction kept 12 bases outside the gene matches. CDR3 coding DNA: TGTGCCAGCAGCGCCCGCGGGACTAGCATGGGGGATACGCAGTATTTT. It encodes CASSARGTSMGDTQYF.

V usage is TRBV5-1 and J usage is TRBJ1-4; D remains unclear. This CDR3 has 14 amino acids. Trimming took off 4 bases at V and 0 bases at J, with 7 bases between the two ends. Germline CDR1 is SGHRS and CDR2 is YFSETQ. The CDR3 here is CASSPTTTNEKLFF. DNA for the CDR3: TGCGCCAGCAGCCCCACAACAACTAATGAAAAACTGTTTTTT.

The rearrangement joins TRBV9 to TRBJ1-2; D is uncertain. This CDR3 contains 13 residues. Looked up from germline, CDR1 is SGDLS and CDR2 is YYNGEE. Trimming shortened V by 0 bases and J by 8 bases, and 11 bases separated the two germline ends. In DNA, the CDR3 is TGTGCCAGCAGCGTAGAGGTAGGCCGCGGCTACACCTTC. Residues: CASSVEVGRGYTF.

The J gene is TRBJ2-3, the V gene TRBV28, with a weak D call TRBD1 (5 bases). Germline V gene data show CDR1 as MDHEN and CDR2 as SYDVKM. The CDR3 runs to 14 residues. Trimming left V 5 bases short and J 9 bases short, with 18 bases between. The CDR3 spells CASSPRRDKSTQYF. CDR3 nucleotides: TGTGCCAGCAGTCCCCGCAGGGATAAGTCAACGCAGTATTTT.

This clone is a singleton in its sample. The V and J genes are TRBV6-5 and TRBJ2-7; a weak D match, TRBD1 (5 bases). This CDR3 has 13 amino acids. V was shortened by 8 bases and J by 3 bases, with 14 bases between the two germline ends. CDR1 and CDR2 from the germline V gene are MNHEY and SVGAGI. CDR3 region: CASSRSGFYEQYF. CDR3 nucleotides: TGTGCCAGCTCCCGGTCAGGGTTCTACGAGCAGTACTTC.

The CDR3 region is CASRAPGQEANYGYTF. CDR3 DNA: TGTGCCAGCAGAGCCCCGGGACAGGAGGCTAACTATGGCTACACCTTC. The chain carries TRBV28 and TRBJ1-2, with 8 bases identical to TRBD1. Germline V gives CDR1 MDHEN, CDR2 SYDVKM. J gave up 0 bases and V 6 bases, and 9 bases lay outside the gene matches. The CDR3 spans 16 residues.

The chain has TRBV15 and TRBJ1-5; tentative D call: TRBD1 (5 bases). V shed 4 bases and J shed 6 bases, with 13 bases lying between them. Germline-derived CDR1 and CDR2 are LNHNV and YYDKDF (reference sequence). This CDR3 contains 14 residues. CDR3 residues: CATSMGGVGQPQHF. CDR3 sequence (DNA): TGTGCCACCAGCATGGGGGGGGTAGGTCAGCCCCAGCATTTT. The whole variable domain, remainder taken from reference TRBV15 and TRBJ1-5, is DAMVIQNPRYQVTQFGKPVTLSCSQTLNHNVMYWYQQKSSQAPKLLFHYYDKDFNNEADTPDNFQSRRPNTSFCFLDIRSPGLGDTAMYLCATSMGGVGQPQHFGDGTRLSIL.